These T cell receptor beta chains were read from a single sample in a study of siplizumab effects on memory and regulatory T cells. The repertoire was sequenced with immunoSEQ multiplex PCR; TCRdb's copy has only in-frame clones and lacks some. The sample yields tens of thousands of clones, roughly 90% seen once. Material for sequencing was naive CD4+ T cells sorted from blood. The receptor source for this set is a human donor in good health. Each CDR3 is given with its conserved first and last residue. Size values are once, few and many counts, or a class for expanded clones, and some rows have none.

size: -
length: 15
J: TRBJ2-7
V: TRBV19
CDR3: CASSRGGQQLGEQYF

size: -
length: 16
J: TRBJ2-3
V: TRBV18
CDR3: CASSYNLAGARDTQYF

size: -
length: 13
J: TRBJ1-2
V: TRBV5-6
CDR3: CASRAVRGYGYTF

size: once
length: 15
J: TRBJ1-5
V: TRBV6-5
CDR3: CASSYVIGAHQPQHF

size: once
length: 14
J: TRBJ1-3
V: TRBV5-6
CDR3: CASGTRGSGNTIYF

size: -
length: 13
J: TRBJ1-2
V: TRBV2
CDR3: CASSSGTDYGYTF

size: -
length: 15
J: TRBJ2-6
V: TRBV9
CDR3: CASSVGTAGANVLTF

size: once
length: 13
J: TRBJ1-2
V: TRBV5-1
CDR3: CASSPIPDYGYTF

size: -
length: 10
J: TRBJ1-2
V: TRBV19
CDR3: CASRHRGYTF

size: -
length: 15
J: TRBJ2-1
V: TRBV4-1
CDR3: CASSQSTFSYNEQFF

size: -
length: 15
J: TRBJ1-3
V: TRBV7-2
CDR3: CASSLTTVSGNTIYF

size: once
length: 13
J: TRBJ1-3
V: TRBV6-1
CDR3: CASRTGVYDTIYF

size: once
length: 16
J: TRBJ1-1
V: TRBV7-6
CDR3: CASSSRVDWAGGEAFF

size: -
length: 14
J: TRBJ2-1
V: TRBV19
CDR3: CASRRDRSYNEQFF

size: -
length: 12
J: TRBJ2-7
V: TRBV7-9
CDR3: CASSLKGSGQYF

size: -
length: 17
J: TRBJ2-7
V: TRBV12-5
CDR3: CASGLGISGTFSYEQYF

size: -
length: 14
J: TRBJ1-1
V: TRBV2
CDR3: CASSAQGQNTEAFF

size: -
length: 16
J: TRBJ1-1
V: TRBV2
CDR3: CASSDQQNSMNTEAFF

size: -
length: 16
J: TRBJ2-7
V: TRBV19
CDR3: CASSIGLTAFSYEQYF

size: -
length: 13
J: TRBJ2-5
V: TRBV5-4
CDR3: CASSLEGGETQYF

size: -
length: 15
J: TRBJ2-1
V: TRBV25-1
CDR3: CASSELRQGLNEQFF

size: -
length: 16
J: TRBJ2-2
V: TRBV29-1
CDR3: CSISIGRGHNTGELFF

size: -
length: 14
J: TRBJ2-5
V: TRBV18
CDR3: CASSRTGLGETQYF

size: -
length: 12
J: TRBJ2-1
V: TRBV7-6
CDR3: CASSSGANEQFF

size: -
length: 12
J: TRBJ2-7
V: TRBV5-1
CDR3: CASSSDSYEQYF

size: -
length: 16
J: TRBJ2-7
V: TRBV7-6
CDR3: CASSLRGWAITTEQYF

size: once
length: 14
J: TRBJ2-5
V: TRBV27
CDR3: CASSSAGGATTQYF

size: -
length: 18
J: TRBJ2-3
V: TRBV7-2
CDR3: CASSPQVPAGTSTDTQYF

size: few
length: 12
J: TRBJ2-1
V: TRBV6-5
CDR3: CASSNTGREQFF

size: -
length: 10
J: TRBJ2-7
V: TRBV20-1
CDR3: CSAAAGTSHF

size: -
length: 14
J: TRBJ2-1
V: TRBV5-1
CDR3: CASSGLGGRGEQFF

size: -
length: 16
J: TRBJ2-7
V: TRBV4-1
CDR3: CASSQVPRGSSYEQYF

size: -
length: 15
J: TRBJ2-7
V: TRBV5-4
CDR3: CASSLSGSSSYEQYF